Shown below are 4 T cell receptor beta chains from a single sample sequenced in a study of T cell responses to AZD1222 COVID-19 vaccine. Repertoires were generated with immunoSEQ multiplex PCR, while TCRdb's copy carries only in-frame clones and drops some. The sample consists of around 160,000 clones, about 93% of them appearing once. This material consisted of peripheral blood, taken on day 0 of AZD1222 vaccination. The receptors were gathered from an adult in good health.

The J gene is TRBJ2-5, the V gene TRBV5-4, with a weak D call TRBD2 (6 bases). CDR1 and CDR2 (germline): SGHNT, YYREEE (reference sequence). CDR3 length: 14 residues. V was pared by 4 bases and J by 3 bases, with 13 bases between. The CDR3 bases are TGTGCCAGCAGCCTCGGGGGAGCCGAAGAGACCCAGTACTTC. This translates into CASSLGGAEETQYF.

J is TRBJ1-4 and V is TRBV28, with D unclear. Germline V gives CDR1 MDHEN, CDR2 SYDVKM. With 6 bases removed from V and 4 bases from J, the gap between germline ends came to 6 bases. There are 12 residues in the CDR3. CDR3 sequence: CASRVVNEKLFF. CDR3 DNA sequence: TGTGCCAGCAGGGTAGTTAATGAAAAACTGTTTTTT.

CDR3 amino acids: CAISREPGVYGYTF. For the CDR3, the DNA is TGTGCCATCAGCAGGGAGCCTGGAGTCTATGGCTACACCTTC. The V call is TRBV10-3, the J call TRBJ1-2; a possible D gene is TRBD1 (5 bases). The germline CDR1 and CDR2 sequences are ENHRY and SYGVKD. This CDR3 is built from 14 residues. The ends were cut back, 6 bases at V and 4 bases at J, with 15 bases in the middle.

This rearrangement joins TRBV2 to TRBJ1-6; D possibly corresponds to TRBD1 (5 bases). The CDR3 spans 15 residues. The germline V gene encodes CDR1 SNHLY and CDR2 FYNNEI. The V gene lost 5 bases and the J gene lost 7 bases, with 15 bases spanning the gap. Here the CDR3 reads CASSSQGRTNSPLHF. DNA for the CDR3: TGTGCCAGCAGTTCCCAGGGACGGACAAATTCACCCCTCCACTTT.